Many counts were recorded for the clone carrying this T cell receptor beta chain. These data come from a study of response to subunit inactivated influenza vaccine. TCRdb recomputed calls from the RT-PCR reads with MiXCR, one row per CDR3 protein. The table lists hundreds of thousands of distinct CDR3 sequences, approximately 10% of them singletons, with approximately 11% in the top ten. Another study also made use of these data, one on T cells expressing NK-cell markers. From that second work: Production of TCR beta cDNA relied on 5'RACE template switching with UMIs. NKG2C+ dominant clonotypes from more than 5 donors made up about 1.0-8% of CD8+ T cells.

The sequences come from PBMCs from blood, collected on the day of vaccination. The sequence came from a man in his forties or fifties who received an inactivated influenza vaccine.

The DNA for the CDR3 is TGCGCCAGCAGCCCTAGCGGCACCATCACAGATACGCAGTATTTT. It specifies CASSPSGTITDTQYF. V and J are TRBV4-3 and TRBJ2-3; the match to TRBD2 covers 7 bases. Trimming took 4 bases from V and 2 from J; bases not matched to a gene: 6. The germline gives CDR1 LGHNA, CDR2 YSLEER. The CDR3 runs to 15 residues.